Each of the 26 T cell receptor beta chains below was sequenced from the same sample in a study of shared clonotypes between healthy human individuals (dated by TCRdb to 2018 to 2020). Library preparation employed the immunoSEQ multiplex PCR assay. The immuneACCESS repertoire file appears here via TCRdb, limited to in-frame rearrangements. These files lack a portion of the clones; in checked studies, under half of the deficit traces to unresolved V genes, and the cause of the others is not known. Counted in this sample were 1,400,000 or so clones; less than 99% of them appeared once. The ten largest clonotypes hold approximately 0.38% of the sample. The material sequenced was naive CD4+ T cells sorted from blood. Read against the paper, the sample's cell subset or site label means: CD45RA+ positively selected. The source of these receptors is a man aged 25-40 years in good health.

The rearrangement joins TRBV5-1 to TRBJ2-5, with D possibly TRBD1 on 6 matching bases. The CDR3 is 14 amino acids. The V gene's germline CDR1 is SGHRS and CDR2 YFSETQ. Between the trimmed V and J ends, which lost 7 bases and 2 bases, there was a span of 15 bases. The CDR3 loop reads CASYRVSPQETQYF. In DNA, the CDR3 is TGCGCCAGCTACAGGGTTTCGCCTCAAGAGACCCAGTACTTC.

The genes are TRBV10-1 and TRBJ2-5; TRBD2 agrees at 11 bases. The CDR3 contains 15 residues. V gave up 2 bases and J gave up 3 bases; unmatched junction bases: 2. Germline V CDR1 and CDR2: WNHNN, SYGVQD (reference sequence). The CDR3 sequence: CASSEELAGEETQYF. The DNA of the CDR3 is TGCGCCAGCAGTGAGGAACTAGCGGGAGAAGAGACCCAGTACTTC.

J is TRBJ1-2 and V is TRBV29-1, with D uncertain. Trimming stripped 2 bases from V and 4 bases from J, with 14 bases between. There are 14 residues in the CDR3. CDR1 SQVTM and CDR2 ANQGSEA come from the germline V gene. CDR3 loop: CSVETRARVYGYTF. CDR3 nucleotide sequence: TGCAGCGTTGAAACTAGGGCCCGCGTCTATGGCTACACCTTC.

This chain joins TRBV28 and TRBJ2-7; TRBD1 matches at 10 bases. The CDR3 covers 14 residues. Trimming cost V 6 bases and J 2 bases; bases outside gene matches: 4. Germline V gene sequence: CDR1 MDHEN, CDR2 SYDVKM. CDR3 DNA: TGTGCCAGCAGGGGACAGGGGCCTGCCTACGAGCAGTACTTC. Translated: CASRGQGPAYEQYF.

V and J are TRBV7-9 and TRBJ2-3, with unresolved D. Germline assignment: CDR1 SEHNR and CDR2 FQNEAQ (reference sequence). This CDR3 is built from 9 residues. The germline V and J ends were trimmed by 8 bases and 13 bases, with 10 bases remaining between them. DNA for the CDR3: TGTGCCAGCTATCCCGAGAAGTATTTT. Protein product: CASYPEKYF.

V and J are TRBV5-4 and TRBJ2-5; D could derive from TRBD1 or TRBD2 (5 bases each). The CDR3 runs to 16 residues. Trimming stripped 7 bases from V and 5 bases from J, with 24 bases between. CDR1 is SGHNT and CDR2 is YYREEE in the germline V gene (reference sequence). The CDR3 here is CASAPRGGPSGETQYF. DNA of the CDR3: TGTGCCAGCGCCCCAAGGGGCGGGCCTTCAGGGGAGACCCAGTACTTC.

V gene TRBV9 combines with J gene TRBJ2-2; D unclear. Trimming removed 4 bases from V and 6 bases from J, with 13 bases in between. Germline CDR1 reads SGDLS; CDR2 reads YYNGEE. The CDR3 runs 14 residues. The CDR3 region is CASSPLPSAGELFF. The CDR3 bases are TGTGCCAGCAGCCCCCTCCCTAGTGCCGGGGAGCTGTTTTTT.

As regards this clone: The junction does not match germline at one end; this may be a read error. The chain combines TRBV28 with TRBJ2-7; D is perhaps TRBD1 (6 bases). Germline V gene sequence: CDR1 MDHEN, CDR2 SYDVKM. The CDR3 is 15 amino acids. CDR3 sequence: CASSSPRTVSHEQYF. The CDR3, as DNA: TGTGCCAGCAGCTCCCCCCGGACAGTCTCCCACGAGCAGTACTTC.

The CDR3 region is CASSMVPGMAEAFF. The CDR3 DNA follows: TGTGCCAGTAGTATGGTTCCGGGGATGGCTGAAGCTTTCTTT. This rearrangement joins TRBV19 to TRBJ1-1, with D unresolved. CDR1 is LNHDA and CDR2 is SQIVND in the germline V gene (reference sequence). The CDR3 is 14 amino acids. With 3 bases removed from V and 6 bases from J, the gap between germline ends came to 14 bases. The whole variable domain, remainder taken from reference TRBV19 and TRBJ1-1, is DGGITQSPKYLFRKEGQNVTLSCEQNLNHDAMYWYRQDPGQGLRLIYYSQIVNDFQKGDIAEGYSVSREKKESFPLTVTSAQKNPTAFYLCASSMVPGMAEAFFGQGTRLTVV.

This chain's CDR3 is CASSYGGRSYNEQFF. The CDR3 nucleotides are TGTGCCAGCAGTTACGGCGGGAGAAGTTACAATGAGCAGTTCTTC. The chain joins TRBV6-5 to TRBJ2-1; 7 positions match TRBD2. The V segment lost 2 bases and the J segment 4 bases; nucleotides outside the gene matches: 5. This CDR3 spans 15 amino acids. Germline values: CDR1 MNHEY, CDR2 SVGAGI.

The chain is built from TRBV30 and TRBJ1-4; a weak D match, TRBD1 (5 bases). Germline-derived CDR1 and CDR2 are GTSNPN and SVGIG (reference sequence). The ends were cut back, 4 bases at V and 8 bases at J, with 14 bases in the middle. This CDR3 comprises 13 residues. The CDR3 DNA sequence: TGTGCCTGGAAAAGGGGTCCCGGAGAAAAACTGTTTTTT. This encodes CAWKRGPGEKLFF.

This clone showed up just once. The genes are TRBV28 and TRBJ1-1, with 7 nucleotides matching TRBD1. CDR3 size: 13 residues. J lost 1 base, V lost 10 bases, and 6 bases had no gene match. Germline values: CDR1 MDHEN, CDR2 SYDVKM. For the CDR3, the DNA is TGTGCCATTTCCGGGACAGCGAACACTGAAGCTTTCTTT. Translation gives CAISGTANTEAFF.

This chain uses TRBV29-1 with TRBJ2-1; 10 nucleotides agree with TRBD2. The CDR3 loop spans 19 amino acids. CDR1 SQVTM and CDR2 ANQGSEA come from the germline V gene. Losses at the gene ends were 2 bases for V and 0 bases for J; bases not matched to a gene: 13. CDR3 in DNA: TGCAGCGTTGAATTGATAGCTAGCGGGAGCCCTTACTCCTACAATGAGCAGTTCTTC. Translating gives CSVELIASGSPYSYNEQFF.

This clone came up once. This chain connects TRBV7-8 to TRBJ2-4, with TRBD2 identical over 9 bases. From germline, CDR1 is SGHVS and CDR2 FQNEAQ. V shed 6 bases, J shed 0 bases, and the junction held 9 bases outside the gene matches. The CDR3 totals 17 residues. CDR3 residues: CASSLSPSGIAKNIQYF. The CDR3 region has the DNA TGTGCCAGCAGTCTTAGTCCTAGCGGGATAGCCAAAAACATTCAGTACTTC.

The chain recombines TRBV4-1 with TRBJ2-3; the D is unclear. CDR1 and CDR2 (germline): MGHRA, YSYEKL. With 0 bases removed from V and 3 bases from J, the gap between germline ends came to 10 bases. This CDR3 comprises 15 residues. For the CDR3, the DNA is TGCGCCAGCAGCCAAGAAGGTATACGGACAGATACGCAGTATTTT. Translation: CASSQEGIRTDTQYF.

This chain connects TRBV9 to TRBJ1-1; no clear D. V lost 0 bases and J 1 base, leaving 7 bases between the germline ends. Germline-derived CDR1 and CDR2 are SGDLS and YYNGEE. This CDR3 is built from 14 residues. The CDR3 DNA reads TGTGCCAGCAGCGTAGAGTACTGGAACACTGAAGCTTTCTTT. Encoded protein: CASSVEYWNTEAFF.

J is TRBJ1-1 and V is TRBV30; D not resolved. This CDR3 spans 11 amino acids. V lost 5 bases and J lost 6, with 10 bases in between. Germline assignment: CDR1 GTSNPN and CDR2 SVGIG (reference sequence). The CDR3 DNA follows: TGTGCCTGGGGTCGTTCGGCTGAAGCTTTCTTT. Amino acid sequence: CAWGRSAEAFF.

This chain links TRBV5-1 with TRBJ2-7, with D perhaps matching TRBD2 (5 bases). Deletions cut 0 bases from V and 2 bases from J, with 15 bases between. The V gene's germline CDR1 is SGHRS and CDR2 YFSETQ. This CDR3 spans 16 amino acids. The CDR3 region is CASSLADLDLTYEQYF. The CDR3 DNA follows: TGCGCCAGCAGCTTGGCCGATCTGGACTTAACCTACGAGCAGTACTTC. The entire variable domain, with the rest obtained from reference TRBV5-1 and TRBJ2-7, is as follows: KAGVTQTPRYLIKTRGQQVTLSCSPISGHRSVSWYQQTPGQGLQFLFEYFSETQRNKGNFPGRFSGRQFSNSRSEMNVSTLELGDSALYLCASSLADLDLTYEQYFGPGTRLTVT.

V gene TRBV14 combines with J gene TRBJ2-3; TRBD2 matches 9 bases. This CDR3 is 23 amino acids long. Germline CDR1 is SGHDN and CDR2 is FVKESK. Trimming removed 4 bases from V and 7 bases from J; junction bases left unmatched: 33. DNA of the CDR3: TGTGCCAGCAGCCGCTATAGCCCAGTCTTTGCGGGAGGGCCCGGCCACTCAGTTAATACGCAGTATTTT. Translating it yields CASSRYSPVFAGGPGHSVNTQYF.

This sequence joins TRBV5-1 and TRBJ2-7, with D maybe TRBD1 (5 bases). Germline CDR1 is SGHRS and CDR2 is YFSETQ. This CDR3 is built from 15 residues. V was cut by 0 bases and J by 2 bases, with 12 bases left in between. The CDR3 loop reads CASSLGPGPTYEQYF. In DNA form, the CDR3 reads TGCGCCAGCAGCTTGGGTCCAGGGCCCACCTACGAGCAGTACTTC.

CDR3 amino acids: CASSYFGRATSDTQYF. Here the CDR3 DNA reads TGCGCCAGCAGCTATTTCGGGAGGGCCACTTCAGATACGCAGTATTTT. The chain uses TRBV5-1 and TRBJ2-3, with 8 bases fitting TRBD2. This CDR3 contains 16 residues. Germline trimming cut 3 bases from V and 4 bases from J; bases unmatched to any gene: 10. CDR1 and CDR2 (germline): SGHRS, YFSETQ.

The chain is built from TRBV5-4 and TRBJ1-3; 7 bases match TRBD1. CDR1 is SGHNT, CDR2 YYREEE, per germline (reference sequence). V dropped 2 bases and J dropped 0; count of bases not matched to a gene: 5. This CDR3 has 16 amino acids. The CDR3 DNA sequence: TGTGCCAGCAGCTTTCAACAGGGGCCCTCTGGAAACACCATATATTTT. Protein product: CASSFQQGPSGNTIYF.

V is TRBV7-9 and J is TRBJ1-2, with D possibly TRBD1 on 6 matching bases. In germline, CDR1 is SEHNR, CDR2 FQNEAQ (reference sequence). CDR3 length equals 16 residues. V was trimmed by 0 bases and J by 3 bases, leaving 14 bases between them. CDR3 region: CASSLALGAGDYGYTF. The CDR3 DNA is TGTGCCAGCAGCTTAGCACTTGGGGCAGGGGACTATGGCTACACCTTC.

The chain employs TRBV7-9 and TRBJ2-7, with 11 positions matching TRBD1. Germline V gene data show CDR1 as SEHNR and CDR2 as FQNEAQ (reference sequence). V gave up 5 bases and J gave up 2 bases; unmatched junction bases: 17. The CDR3 consists of 19 residues. CDR3 bases: TGTGCCAGCAGCGCCCCCGGGACAGGGGGACTGAAGTACCCCTACGAGCAGTACTTC. It yields the protein CASSAPGTGGLKYPYEQYF.

The chain uses TRBV4-3 and TRBJ2-5; TRBD2 matches 10 bases. Germline V CDR1 and CDR2: LGHNA, YSLEER. V shed 5 bases and J 2 bases; nucleotides not matched to a gene: 8. This CDR3 has 16 residues. In DNA form, the CDR3 reads TGCGCCAGCAGCGGATATCTAGCGGGAGTTCAAGAGACCCAGTACTTC. This encodes CASSGYLAGVQETQYF.

The V call is TRBV29-1, the J call TRBJ2-1, with no clear D. Germline V gene sequence: CDR1 SQVTM, CDR2 ANQGSEA. The V end lost 6 bases, the J end lost 0 bases, and 12 bases lay between the germline ends. This CDR3 has 14 amino acids. In DNA, the CDR3 is TGCAGCGTAGAGTTCCCGAGCTCCTACAATGAGCAGTTCTTC. This encodes CSVEFPSSYNEQFF.